Shown below are 11 T cell receptor beta chains from a single sample sequenced in a study of Ad26.COV2.S vaccination and SARS-CoV-2 variants. TCRdb's copy holds only in-frame clones and misses some; the assay was immunoSEQ multiplex PCR. The table records some 340,000 clones, about 86% of them present only once. Treatment denoted: 15 to 20 received Ad26.COV2.S at low or high dose, single or two shots; 5 received placebo; per-sample allocation not given. The study sampled participants on day 63 after the first vaccine or placebo injection. The input for sequencing was peripheral blood, taken in a trial of Ad26.COV2.S vaccine versus placebo. The receptor source for this set is a person between 18 and 65 years old who received the Ad26.COV2.S COVID-19 vaccine or a placebo.

The CDR3 nucleotides read TGTGCCAGCAGTGCCCGACTCGGGACAGGGAGTTCCCTTACGAACACCGGGGAGCTGTTTTTT. It is translated as CASSARLGTGSSLTNTGELFF. J is TRBJ2-2 and V is TRBV6-2 or TRBV6-3; 9 bases are shared with TRBD1. The CDR3 extends over 21 amino acids. Trimming removed 5 bases from V and 0 bases from J; junction bases left unmatched: 19. CDR1 MNHEY and CDR2 SVGEGT come from the germline V gene.

The rearrangement uses TRBV3-1 (or the pseudogene TRBV3-2) and TRBJ1-1; a weak D match, TRBD1 (6 bases). Germline CDR1 reads LGHDT; CDR2 reads YNNKEL (reference sequence). This CDR3 comprises 12 residues. The V and J ends lost 6 bases and 8 bases respectively, with 13 bases between them. The CDR3 spells CASSAGGREAFF. CDR3 sequence (DNA): TGTGCCAGCAGTGCGGGGGGCCGAGAAGCTTTCTTT.

The chain employs TRBV7-9 and TRBJ2-5; 9 bases agree with TRBD1. The V and J ends lost 0 bases and 5 bases, in that order; junction bases with no gene match: 13. The CDR3 has 18 residues. The V gene's germline CDR1 is SEHNR and CDR2 FQNEAQ (reference sequence). CDR3: CASSLAYSGQGGLETQYF. The DNA of the CDR3 is TGTGCCAGCAGCTTAGCCTATTCGGGACAGGGAGGCCTGGAGACCCAGTACTTC.

This sequence joins TRBV5-8 and TRBJ2-1; D is unresolved. Trimming took 6 bases from V and 7 from J, leaving 8 bases between them. This CDR3 has 11 residues. CDR1 SGHTS and CDR2 YDEGEE come from the germline V gene. The chain's CDR3 is CASTLRNEQFF. The DNA of the CDR3 is TGTGCCAGCACTCTCAGGAATGAGCAGTTCTTC.

This sequence joins TRBV7-2 and TRBJ2-3; D may be TRBD2 (5 bases). Germline assignment: CDR1 SGHTA and CDR2 FQGNSA. The V end was cut by 0 bases, the J end by 5 bases, with 9 bases between. The CDR3 is 14 residues long. The DNA for the CDR3 is TGTGCCAGCAGCTTAGCGGAAGGGAGAGATACGCAGTATTTT. Translating it yields CASSLAEGRDTQYF.

V usage is TRBV10-3 and J usage is TRBJ1-5; D is uncertain. Trimming took 4 bases from V and 3 from J, leaving 7 bases between them. The CDR3 totals 13 residues. Germline V gene lookup returns CDR1 ENHRY and CDR2 SYGVKD. CDR3 bases: TGTGCCATCAGTGGGCGGGACAATCAGCCCCAGCATTTT. This encodes CAISGRDNQPQHF.

The chain joins TRBV2 to TRBJ2-2; D ambiguous. V was trimmed by 8 bases and J by 6 bases, leaving 7 bases between them. This CDR3 has 11 amino acids. The germline gives CDR1 SNHLY, CDR2 FYNNEI. This chain's CDR3 is CASRISGELFF. The CDR3 DNA reads TGTGCCAGCCGCATTTCCGGGGAGCTGTTTTTT.

The gene calls are TRBV18 and TRBJ2-5; no firm D call. The CDR3 is 13 amino acids. Trimming took 3 bases from V and 2 from J, leaving 7 bases between them. Looked up from germline, CDR1 is KGHSH and CDR2 is LQKENI. CDR3 in amino acids: CASSPSLQETQYF. CDR3 coding DNA: TGTGCCAGCTCACCCTCCCTACAAGAGACCCAGTACTTC.

The CDR3 DNA sequence: TGTGCCAGCAGCTTAGCCATCCGGACAGCTGCCAATGAGCAGTTCTTC. Its protein product is CASSLAIRTAANEQFF. The genes are TRBV7-2 and TRBJ2-1, with a weak D call TRBD1 (6 bases). The CDR3 covers 16 residues. Germline CDR1 is SGHTA and CDR2 is FQGNSA. The V end was cut by 0 bases, the J end by 6 bases, with 15 bases between.

V is TRBV5-1 and J is TRBJ1-2; 11 positions agree with TRBD1. V dropped 4 bases and J dropped 4; count of bases not matched to a gene: 6. CDR1 is SGHRS and CDR2 is YFSETQ in the germline V gene. The CDR3 totals 15 residues. The CDR3 DNA is TGCGCCAGCAGCCTCCGGGACAGGGGGTCCTATGGCTACACCTTC. It specifies CASSLRDRGSYGYTF.

The chain has TRBV2 and TRBJ2-5, with unresolved D. The CDR3 loop spans 13 amino acids. The V end lost 3 bases, the J end lost 5 bases, and 10 bases lay between the germline ends. Germline V gives CDR1 SNHLY, CDR2 FYNNEI. CDR3 residues: CASSDSELETQYF. The CDR3 DNA reads as TGTGCCAGCAGTGATTCAGAACTGGAGACCCAGTACTTC.